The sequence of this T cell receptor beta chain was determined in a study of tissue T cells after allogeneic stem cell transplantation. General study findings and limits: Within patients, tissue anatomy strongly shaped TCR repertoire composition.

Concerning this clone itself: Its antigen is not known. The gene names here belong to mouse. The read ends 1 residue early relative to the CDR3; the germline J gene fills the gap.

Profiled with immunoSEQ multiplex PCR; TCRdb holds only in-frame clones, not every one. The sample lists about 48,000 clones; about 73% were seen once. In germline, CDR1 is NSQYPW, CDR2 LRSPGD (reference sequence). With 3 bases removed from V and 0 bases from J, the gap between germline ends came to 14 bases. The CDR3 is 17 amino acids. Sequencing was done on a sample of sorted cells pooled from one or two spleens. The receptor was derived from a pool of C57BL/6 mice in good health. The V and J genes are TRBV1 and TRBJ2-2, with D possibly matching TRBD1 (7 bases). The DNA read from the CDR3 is TGCACCTGCAGTGCCCTCGGAGGGGGCCCAAACACCGGGCAGCTCTAC. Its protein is CTCSALGGGPNTGQLY. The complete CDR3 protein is CTCSALGGGPNTGQLYF.